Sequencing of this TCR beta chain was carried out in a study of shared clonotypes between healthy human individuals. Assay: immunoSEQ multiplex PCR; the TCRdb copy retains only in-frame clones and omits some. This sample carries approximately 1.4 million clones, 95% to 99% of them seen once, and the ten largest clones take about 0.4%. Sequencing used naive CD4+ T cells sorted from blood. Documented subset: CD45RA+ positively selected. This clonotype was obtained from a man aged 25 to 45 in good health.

In nucleotides, the CDR3 is TGTGCCAGCAGCTTAGTAGGGGCCACGTATGGCTACACCTTC. Amino acid sequence: CASSLVGATYGYTF. The genes are TRBV7-2 and TRBJ1-2, with D perhaps TRBD1 (5 bases). The CDR3 has 14 residues. Germline CDR1 is SGHTA and CDR2 is FQGNSA. V lost 1 base to trimming and J lost 5 bases, with 11 bases between them. The full variable domain, rest sourced from reference TRBV7-2 and TRBJ1-2, is GAGVSQSPSNKVTEKGKDVELRCDPISGHTALYWYRQSLGQGLEFLIYFQGNSAPDKSGLPSDRFSAERTGGSVSTLTIQRTQQEDSAVYLCASSLVGATYGYTFGSGTRLTVV.